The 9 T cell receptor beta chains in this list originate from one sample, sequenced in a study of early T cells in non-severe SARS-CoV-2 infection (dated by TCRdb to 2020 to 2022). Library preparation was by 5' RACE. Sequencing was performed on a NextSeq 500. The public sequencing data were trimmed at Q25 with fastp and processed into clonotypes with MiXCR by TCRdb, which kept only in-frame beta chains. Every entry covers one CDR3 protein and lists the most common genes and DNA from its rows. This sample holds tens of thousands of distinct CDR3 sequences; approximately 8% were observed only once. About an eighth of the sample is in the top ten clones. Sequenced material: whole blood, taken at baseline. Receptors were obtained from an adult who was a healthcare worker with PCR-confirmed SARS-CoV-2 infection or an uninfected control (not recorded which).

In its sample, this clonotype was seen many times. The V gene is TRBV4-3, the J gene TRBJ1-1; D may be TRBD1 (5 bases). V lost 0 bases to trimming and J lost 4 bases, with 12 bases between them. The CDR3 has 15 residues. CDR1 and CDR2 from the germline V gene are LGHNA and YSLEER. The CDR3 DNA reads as TGCGCCAGCAGCCAAGATGAGAGGGGATCCACTGAAGCTTTCTTT. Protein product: CASSQDERGSTEAFF.

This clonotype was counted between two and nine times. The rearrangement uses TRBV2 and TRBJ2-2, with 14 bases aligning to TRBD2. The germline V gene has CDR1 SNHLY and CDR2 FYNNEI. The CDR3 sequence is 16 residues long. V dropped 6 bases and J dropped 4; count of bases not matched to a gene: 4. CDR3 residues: CASSLGLAGATGELFF. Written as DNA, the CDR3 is TGTGCCAGCAGCCTGGGACTAGCGGGGGCCACCGGGGAGCTGTTTTTT. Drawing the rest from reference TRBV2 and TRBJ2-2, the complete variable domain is EPEVTQTPSHQVTQMGQEVILRCVPISNHLYFYWYRQILGQKVEFLVSFYNNEISEKSEIFDDQFSVERPDGSNFTLKIRSTKLEDSAMYFCASSLGLAGATGELFFGEGSRLTVL.

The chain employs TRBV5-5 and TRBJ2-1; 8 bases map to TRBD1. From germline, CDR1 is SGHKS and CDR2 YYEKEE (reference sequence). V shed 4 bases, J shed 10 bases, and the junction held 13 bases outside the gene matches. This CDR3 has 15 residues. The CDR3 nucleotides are TGTGCCAGCAGCGTCGGGACAGGCCCTCTCGAGGAGCAGTTCTTC. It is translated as CASSVGTGPLEEQFF. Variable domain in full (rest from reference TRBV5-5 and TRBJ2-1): DAGVTQSPTHLIKTRGQQVTLRCSPISGHKSVSWYQQVLGQGPQFIFQYYEKEERGRGNFPDRFSARQFPNYSSELNVNALLLGDSALYLCASSVGTGPLEEQFFGPGTRLTVL.

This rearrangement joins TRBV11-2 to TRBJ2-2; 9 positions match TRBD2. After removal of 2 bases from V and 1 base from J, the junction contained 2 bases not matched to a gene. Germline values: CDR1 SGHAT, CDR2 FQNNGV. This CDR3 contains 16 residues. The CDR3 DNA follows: TGTGCCAGCAGCTTATCTAGCGGGGTGAACACCGGGGAGCTGTTTTTT. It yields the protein CASSLSSGVNTGELFF.

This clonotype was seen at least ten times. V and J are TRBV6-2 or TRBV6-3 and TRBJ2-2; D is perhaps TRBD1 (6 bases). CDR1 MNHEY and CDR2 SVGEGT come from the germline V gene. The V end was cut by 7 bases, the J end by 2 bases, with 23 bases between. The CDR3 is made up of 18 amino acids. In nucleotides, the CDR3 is TGTGCCAGCACCGACCCACAGGGAAGAGGGGTAAACACCGGGGAGCTGTTTTTT. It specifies CASTDPQGRGVNTGELFF.

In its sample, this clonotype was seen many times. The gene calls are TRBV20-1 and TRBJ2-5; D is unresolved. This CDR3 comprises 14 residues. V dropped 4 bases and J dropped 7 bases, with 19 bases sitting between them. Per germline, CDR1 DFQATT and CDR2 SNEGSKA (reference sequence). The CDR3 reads CSATPSLQDGTQYF. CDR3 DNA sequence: TGCAGTGCTACCCCGAGTCTGCAGGACGGGACCCAGTACTTC.

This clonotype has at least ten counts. CDR3 protein: CSVPGGFF. CDR3 nucleotide sequence: TGCAGCGTGCCGGGAGGTTTCTTT. The rearrangement links TRBV29-1 to TRBJ1-1; D remains unclear. Germline V gene lookup returns CDR1 SQVTM and CDR2 ANQGSEA. V was pared by 6 bases and J by 13 bases, with 9 bases between. This CDR3 is built from 8 residues.

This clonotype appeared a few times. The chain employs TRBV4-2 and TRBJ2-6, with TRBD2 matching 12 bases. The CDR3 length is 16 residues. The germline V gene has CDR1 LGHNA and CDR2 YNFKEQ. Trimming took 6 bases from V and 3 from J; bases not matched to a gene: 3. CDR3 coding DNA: TGTGCCAGCAGACTAGCGGGGGGCAGTGGGGCCAACGTCCTGACTTTC. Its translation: CASRLAGGSGANVLTF.

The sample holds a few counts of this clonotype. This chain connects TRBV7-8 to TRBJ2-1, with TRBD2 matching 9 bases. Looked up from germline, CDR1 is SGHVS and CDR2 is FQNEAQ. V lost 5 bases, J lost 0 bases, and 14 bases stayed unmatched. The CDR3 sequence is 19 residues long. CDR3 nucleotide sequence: TGTGCCAGCAGCCCCGGTCGTGGCCTAGCGGGGATCTCCTACAATGAGCAGTTCTTC. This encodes CASSPGRGLAGISYNEQFF. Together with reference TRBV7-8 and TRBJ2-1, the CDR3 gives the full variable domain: GAGVSQSPRYKVAKRGQDVALRCDPISGHVSLFWYQQALGQGPEFLTYFQNEAQLDKSGLPSDRFFAERPEGSVSTLKIQRTQQEDSAVYLCASSPGRGLAGISYNEQFFGPGTRLTVL.